The 3 T cell receptor beta chains listed next were all sequenced from one sample in a study of blood T cells in healthy people across ages. A second 7 to 11 cycle PCR used barcoded and J-beta primers. TCRdb processed the 5' RACE reads anew with MiXCR; each CDR3 protein has one entry. The data show 1.6 million or so distinct CDR3 sequences, roughly 30% seen once. Sequences were obtained from blood. Every receptor here comes from a young woman in good health.

CDR3 amino acids: CASSEARITGELFF. CDR3 coding DNA: TGTGCCAGCAGTGAAGCTCGAATCACCGGGGAGCTGTTTTTT. This chain connects TRBV6-1 to TRBJ2-2, with no clear D. The CDR3 runs to 14 residues. CDR1 and CDR2 (germline): MNHNS, SASEGT. The ends were cut back, 0 bases at V and 4 bases at J, with 6 bases in the middle.

This chain connects TRBV12-3 or TRBV12-4 to TRBJ2-3; D perhaps matches TRBD1 (6 bases). CDR3 length equals 15 residues. Trimming stripped 6 bases from V and 1 base from J, with 14 bases between. The CDR3 nucleotides are TGTGCCAGCAGCCCCTTTGGGGGCCGCACAGATACGCAGTATTTT. It translates to CASSPFGGRTDTQYF.

The CDR3 spells CSAKHTDTQYF. CDR3 bases: TGCAGTGCTAAGCACACAGATACGCAGTATTTT. The rearrangement uses TRBV20-1 and TRBJ2-3; no clear D gene. Trimming took off 4 bases at V and 2 bases at J, with 4 bases between the two ends. The V gene's germline CDR1 is DFQATT and CDR2 SNEGSKA (reference sequence). The CDR3 is made up of 11 amino acids.